This T cell receptor beta chain was obtained from a study of cytomegalovirus exposure and HLA in healthy donors. Study-wide points: A later analysis linked a missense variant in DCLRE1C to the trimming of TCR beta V and J genes. TCR beta sequences numbering around 15,000 were associated with HLA alleles at 0.05 false discovery rate in a later analysis. Reports indicate that TCR beta sequences accurately predicted the HLA-A and HLA-B alleles of most subjects.

Trimming cost V 6 bases and J 7 bases; bases outside gene matches: 9. The CDR3 loop spans 13 amino acids. CDR1 and CDR2 (germline): MNHNS, SASEGT. This clone has a single count. Its antigen is unknown. All the people who gave samples were healthy bone marrow donors. This PCR relied on a set of 60 Vbeta primers and 13 Jbeta primers. TCRdb's copy holds only in-frame clones and misses some; the assay was immunoSEQ multiplex PCR. The repertoire holds approximately 200,000 clones, with 82% as singletons. The TCR sequence derives from a woman in her forties or fifties in good health and CMV-seropositive. The sample was PBMCs. The V and J genes are TRBV6-1 and TRBJ2-7; 7 positions agree with TRBD2. DNA of the CDR3: TGTGCCAGCAGCCGGGGGGACGGCGGGGAGCAGTACTTC. This gives the protein CASSRGDGGEQYF.